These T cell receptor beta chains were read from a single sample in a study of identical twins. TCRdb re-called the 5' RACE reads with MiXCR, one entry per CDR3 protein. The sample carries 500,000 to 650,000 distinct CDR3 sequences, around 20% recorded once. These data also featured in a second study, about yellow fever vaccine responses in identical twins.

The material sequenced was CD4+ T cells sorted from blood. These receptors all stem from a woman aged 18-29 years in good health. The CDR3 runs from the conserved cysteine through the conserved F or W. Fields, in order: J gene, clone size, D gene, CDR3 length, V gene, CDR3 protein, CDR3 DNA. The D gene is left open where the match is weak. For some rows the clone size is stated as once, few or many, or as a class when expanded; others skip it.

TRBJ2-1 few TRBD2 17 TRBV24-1 CATSSSGSGSSYNEQFF TGTGCCACCAGTTCCTCCGGGAGCGGGAGTTCCTACAATGAGCAGTTCTTC
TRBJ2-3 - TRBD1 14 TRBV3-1 CASSLQGAPDTQYF TGTGCCAGCAGCCTCCAGGGGGCGCCCGATACGCAGTATTTT
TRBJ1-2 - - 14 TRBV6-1 CASSDSGGPYGYTF TGTGCCAGCAGTGATAGCGGCGGCCCGTATGGCTACACCTTC
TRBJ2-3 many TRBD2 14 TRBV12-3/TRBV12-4 CASTSGGDAGTQYF TGTGCCAGCACCAGCGGGGGGGACGCTGGTACGCAGTATTTT
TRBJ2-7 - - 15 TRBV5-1 CASSLAVGPLYEQYF TGCGCCAGCAGCTTGGCAGTGGGCCCTCTCTACGAGCAGTACTTC
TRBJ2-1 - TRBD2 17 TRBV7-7 CASSLSLAGITINEQFF TGTGCCAGCAGCTTAAGTCTAGCGGGGATAACAATCAATGAGCAGTTCTTC
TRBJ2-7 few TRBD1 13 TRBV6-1 CASRHRTGGEQYF TGTGCCAGCAGACATAGGACAGGGGGCGAGCAGTACTTC
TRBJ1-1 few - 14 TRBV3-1 CASSTKKGDTEAFF TGTGCCAGCAGCACCAAAAAGGGGGACACTGAAGCTTTCTTT
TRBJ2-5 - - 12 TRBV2 CASRDHQETQYF TGTGCCAGCAGGGACCATCAAGAGACCCAGTACTTC
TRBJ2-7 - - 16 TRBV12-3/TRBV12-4 CASSPVSGFGFDEQYF TGTGCCAGCAGTCCCGTTAGCGGATTCGGGTTTGACGAGCAGTACTTC
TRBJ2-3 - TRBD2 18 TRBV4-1 CASSHSPGTSGRTDTQYF TGCGCCAGCAGCCACTCCCCCGGGACTAGCGGGAGGACAGATACGCAGTATTTT
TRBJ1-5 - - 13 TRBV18 CASSPGEDQPQHF TGTGCCAGCTCACCGGGAGAGGATCAGCCCCAGCATTTT
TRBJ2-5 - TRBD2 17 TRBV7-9 CASSLASGTSGQETQYF TGTGCCAGCAGCTTAGCGTCCGGGACTAGCGGCCAAGAGACCCAGTACTTC
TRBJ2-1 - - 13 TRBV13 CASSLGRVYEQFF TGTGCCAGCAGCTTAGGACGGGTGTATGAGCAGTTCTTC
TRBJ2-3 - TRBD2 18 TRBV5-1 CASSLGSSGGPGLDTQYF TGCGCCAGCAGCTTGGGCTCTAGCGGGGGGCCGGGCCTAGATACGCAGTATTTT
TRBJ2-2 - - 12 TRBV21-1 CATTIIPGELFF TGTGCCACTACGATAATCCCCGGGGAGCTGTTTTTT
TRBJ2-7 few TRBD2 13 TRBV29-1 CSVEEGGGYEQYF TGCAGCGTTGAAGAGGGGGGGGGTTACGAGCAGTACTTC
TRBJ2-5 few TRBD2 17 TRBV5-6 CASSLVILAGGLETQYF TGTGCCAGCAGCTTGGTGATACTAGCGGGAGGGTTAGAGACCCAGTACTTC
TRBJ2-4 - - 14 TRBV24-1 CATSDNKAKNIQYF TGTGCCACCAGTGATAACAAAGCCAAAAACATTCAGTACTTC
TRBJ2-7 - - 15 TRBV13 CASSLKARGTYEQYF TGTGCCAGCAGCTTAAAGGCGAGGGGAACCTACGAGCAGTACTTC
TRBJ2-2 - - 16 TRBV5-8 CASKIQGITNTGELFF TGTGCCAGCAAGATCCAGGGGATAACGAACACCGGGGAGCTGTTTTTT
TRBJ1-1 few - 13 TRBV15 CATSRDKNTEAFF TGTGCCACCAGCAGAGATAAGAACACTGAAGCTTTCTTT
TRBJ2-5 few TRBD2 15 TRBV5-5 CASSSGLAAQETQYF TGTGCCAGCAGCTCAGGACTAGCGGCTCAAGAGACCCAGTACTTC
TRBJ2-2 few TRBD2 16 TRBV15 CATSSRLAGAVGELFF TGTGCCACCAGCTCCCGACTAGCGGGAGCGGTCGGGGAGCTGTTTTTT
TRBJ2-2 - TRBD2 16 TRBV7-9 CASSAGTSAHTGELFF TGTGCCAGCAGCGCCGGGACTAGCGCCCACACCGGGGAGCTGTTTTTT
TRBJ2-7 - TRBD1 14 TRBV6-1 CASRAPGQGNEQYF TGTGCCAGCAGAGCCCCGGGACAGGGTAACGAGCAGTACTTC
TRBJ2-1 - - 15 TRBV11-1 CASSLRQALYNEQFF TGTGCCAGCAGCTTAAGACAGGCCTTATACAATGAGCAGTTCTTC
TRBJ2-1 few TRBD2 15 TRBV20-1 CSASKRGPKYNEQFF TGCAGTGCTTCCAAGCGGGGGCCCAAATACAATGAGCAGTTCTTC
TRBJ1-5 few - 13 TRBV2 CASTRIAIQPQHF TGTGCCAGCACTCGGATCGCTATTCAGCCCCAGCATTTT
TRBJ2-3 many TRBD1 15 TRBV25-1 CASSDGTGITDTQYF TGTGCCAGCAGTGATGGGACAGGGATTACAGATACGCAGTATTTT
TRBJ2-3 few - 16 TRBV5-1 CASSSTVSGPTDTQYF TGCGCCAGCAGCTCCACCGTTAGCGGCCCCACAGATACGCAGTATTTT
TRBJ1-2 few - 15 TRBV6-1 CASGSGHPIFYGYTF TGTGCCAGCGGCTCGGGACATCCGATATTCTATGGCTACACCTTC
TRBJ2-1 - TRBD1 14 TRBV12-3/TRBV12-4 CASRGQYDVNEQFF TGTGCCAGCAGGGGACAGTATGATGTGAATGAGCAGTTCTTC
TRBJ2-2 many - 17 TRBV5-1 CASSLYSGTTNTGELFF TGCGCCAGCAGCTTATACTCCGGGACAACGAACACCGGGGAGCTGTTTTTT
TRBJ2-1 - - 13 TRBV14 CASSQVRLAEQFF TGTGCCAGCAGCCAAGTAAGGCTAGCGGAGCAGTTCTTC
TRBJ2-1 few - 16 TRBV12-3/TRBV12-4 CASSSGFAGRDNEQFF TGTGCCAGCAGTTCAGGGTTCGCGGGGAGAGACAATGAGCAGTTCTTC
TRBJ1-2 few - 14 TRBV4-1 CASSQVIANYGYTF TGCGCCAGCAGCCAAGTCATAGCTAACTATGGCTACACCTTC
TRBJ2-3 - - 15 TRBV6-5 CASSYLTLGEDTQYF TGTGCCAGCAGTTACCTAACTCTGGGGGAAGATACGCAGTATTTT
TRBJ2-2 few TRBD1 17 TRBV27 CASSLSVYRGTTGELFF TGTGCCAGCAGTTTATCCGTCTACAGGGGGACCACCGGGGAGCTGTTTTTT
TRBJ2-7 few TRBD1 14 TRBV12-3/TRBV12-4 CASSKTGVSYEQYF TGTGCCAGCAGTAAGACAGGGGTCTCCTACGAGCAGTACTTC
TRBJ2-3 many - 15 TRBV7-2 CASSRGVLGTDTQYF TGTGCCAGCAGCCGAGGTGTCCTCGGTACAGATACGCAGTATTTT
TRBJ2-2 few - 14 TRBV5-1 CASSGEGRVGELFF TGCGCCAGCAGTGGCGAGGGTAGGGTCGGGGAGCTGTTTTTT
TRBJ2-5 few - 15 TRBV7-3 CASSLHGTGEETQYF TGTGCCAGCAGCTTACACGGGACGGGTGAAGAGACCCAGTACTTC
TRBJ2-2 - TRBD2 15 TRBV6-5 CASSSPGLATGELFF TGTGCCAGCAGTTCGCCGGGACTAGCCACCGGGGAGCTGTTTTTT
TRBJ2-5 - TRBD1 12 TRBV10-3 CATGDRQETQYF TGTGCCACCGGGGACAGACAAGAGACCCAGTACTTC
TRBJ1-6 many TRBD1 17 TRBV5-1 CASSLNLRGGSNSPLHF TGCGCCAGCAGCTTGAACTTAAGAGGGGGCTCTAATTCACCCCTCCACTTT
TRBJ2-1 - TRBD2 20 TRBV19 CASSPPLRVSGRWTYNEQFF TGTGCCAGTAGTCCACCCCTGCGGGTAAGCGGGAGATGGACCTACAATGAGCAGTTCTTC
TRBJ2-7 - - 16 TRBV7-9 CASSFRGSPSSYEQYF TGTGCCAGCAGCTTTAGGGGGAGCCCCAGCTCCTACGAGCAGTACTTC
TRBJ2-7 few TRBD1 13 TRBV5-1 CASSWGQFYEQYF TGCGCCAGCAGCTGGGGACAGTTCTACGAGCAGTACTTC
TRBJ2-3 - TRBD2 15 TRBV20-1 CSAVLAGGTTDTQYF TGCAGTGCTGTACTAGCGGGGGGCACCACAGATACGCAGTATTTT
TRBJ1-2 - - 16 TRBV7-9 CASSLAPGSLDYGYTF TGTGCCAGCAGCTTAGCCCCAGGGAGCCTAGACTATGGCTACACCTTC
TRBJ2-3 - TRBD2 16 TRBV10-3 CAIRGLAGVSTDTQYF TGTGCCATCAGGGGACTAGCGGGAGTGAGCACAGATACGCAGTATTTT
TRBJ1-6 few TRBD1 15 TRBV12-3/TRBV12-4 CASSPGQGASSPLHF TGTGCCAGCAGCCCCGGACAGGGGGCTAGTTCACCCCTCCACTTT
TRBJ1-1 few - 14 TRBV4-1 CASSQVFRDTEAFF TGCGCCAGCAGCCAAGTTTTTAGGGACACTGAAGCTTTCTTT
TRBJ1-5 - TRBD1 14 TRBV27 CASSRDRDGQPQHF TGTGCCAGCAGCCGGGACAGGGACGGTCAGCCCCAGCATTTT